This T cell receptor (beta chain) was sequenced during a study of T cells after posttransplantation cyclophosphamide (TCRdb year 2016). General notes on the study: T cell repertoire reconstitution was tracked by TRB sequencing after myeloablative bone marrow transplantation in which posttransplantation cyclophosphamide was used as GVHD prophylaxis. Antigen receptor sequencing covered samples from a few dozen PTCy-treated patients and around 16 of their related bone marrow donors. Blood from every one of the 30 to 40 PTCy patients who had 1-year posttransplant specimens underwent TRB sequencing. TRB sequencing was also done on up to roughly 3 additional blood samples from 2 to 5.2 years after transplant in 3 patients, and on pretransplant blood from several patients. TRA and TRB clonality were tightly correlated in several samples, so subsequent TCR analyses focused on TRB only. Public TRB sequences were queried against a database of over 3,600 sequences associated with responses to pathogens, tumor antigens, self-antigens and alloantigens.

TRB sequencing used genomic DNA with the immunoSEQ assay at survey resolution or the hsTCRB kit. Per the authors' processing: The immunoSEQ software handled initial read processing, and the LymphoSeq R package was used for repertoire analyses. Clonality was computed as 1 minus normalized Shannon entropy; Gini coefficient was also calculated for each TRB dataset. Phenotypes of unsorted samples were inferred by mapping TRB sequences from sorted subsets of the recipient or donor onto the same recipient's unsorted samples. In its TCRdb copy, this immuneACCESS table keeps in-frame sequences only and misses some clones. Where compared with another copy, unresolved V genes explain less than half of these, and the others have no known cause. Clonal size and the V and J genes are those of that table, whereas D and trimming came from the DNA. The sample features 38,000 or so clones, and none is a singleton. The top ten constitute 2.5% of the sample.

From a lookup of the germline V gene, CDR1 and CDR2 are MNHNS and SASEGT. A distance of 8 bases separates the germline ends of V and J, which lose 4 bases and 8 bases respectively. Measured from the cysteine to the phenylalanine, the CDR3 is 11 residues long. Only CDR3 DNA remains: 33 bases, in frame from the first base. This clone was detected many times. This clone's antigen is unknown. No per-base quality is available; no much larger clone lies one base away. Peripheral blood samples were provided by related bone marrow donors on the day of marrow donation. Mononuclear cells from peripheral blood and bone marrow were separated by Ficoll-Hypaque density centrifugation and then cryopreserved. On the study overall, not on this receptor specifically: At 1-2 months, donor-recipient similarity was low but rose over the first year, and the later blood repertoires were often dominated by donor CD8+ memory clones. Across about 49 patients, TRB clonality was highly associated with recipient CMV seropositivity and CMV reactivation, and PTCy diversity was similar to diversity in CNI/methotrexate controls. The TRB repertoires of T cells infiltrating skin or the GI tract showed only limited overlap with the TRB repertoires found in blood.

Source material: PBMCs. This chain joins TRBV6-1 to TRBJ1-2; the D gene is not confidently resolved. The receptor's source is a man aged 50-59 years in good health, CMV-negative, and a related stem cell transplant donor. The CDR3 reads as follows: CASSGSWGYTF. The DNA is TGTGCCAGCAGTGGGAGTTGGGGCTACACCTTC.